The clone carrying this T cell receptor beta chain was picked up a small number of times. Trimming took off 1 base at V and 6 bases at J, with 12 bases between the two ends. Germline CDR1 SGHDT, CDR2 YYEEEE. CDR3 size: 14 residues. Each single cDNA molecule received a unique molecular identifier. One entry per CDR3 protein results from TCRdb running MiXCR on the 5' RACE reads. The table has just over 95,000 distinct CDR3 sequences, 9.5% to 12% seen once; the top ten hold around 5%. The data belong to a study of early T cells in non-severe SARS-CoV-2 infection. The sample comprised whole blood. The chain joins TRBV5-6 to TRBJ2-3; D not resolved. The source of this sequence is an adult who was a healthcare worker with PCR-confirmed SARS-CoV-2 infection or an uninfected control (not recorded which). The CDR3: CASSLFPGIDTQYF. The CDR3 DNA is TGTGCCAGCAGCTTGTTTCCTGGGATCGATACGCAGTATTTT.